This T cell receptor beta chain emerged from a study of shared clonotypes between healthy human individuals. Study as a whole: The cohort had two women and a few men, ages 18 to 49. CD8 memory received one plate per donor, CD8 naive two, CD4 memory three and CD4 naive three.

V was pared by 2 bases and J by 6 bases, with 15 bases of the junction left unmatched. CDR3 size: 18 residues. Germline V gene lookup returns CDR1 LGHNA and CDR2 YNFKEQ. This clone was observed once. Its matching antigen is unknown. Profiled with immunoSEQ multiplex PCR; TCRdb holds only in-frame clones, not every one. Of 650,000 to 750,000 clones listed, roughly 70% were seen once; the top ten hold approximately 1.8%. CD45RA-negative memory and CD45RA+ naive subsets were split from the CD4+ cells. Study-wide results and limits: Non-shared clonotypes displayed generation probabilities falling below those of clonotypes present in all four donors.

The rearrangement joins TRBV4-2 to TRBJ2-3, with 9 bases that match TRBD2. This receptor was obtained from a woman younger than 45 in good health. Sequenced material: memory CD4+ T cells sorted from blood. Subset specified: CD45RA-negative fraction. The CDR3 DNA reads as TGTGCCAGCAGCCAATGGGGGTTCGCGGGAGGGCCGGGGGATACGCAGTATTTT. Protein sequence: CASSQWGFAGGPGDTQYF.